This T cell receptor (beta chain) came from a study of T cells in Graves' hyperthyroidism and ophthalmopathy. Amplification of TCR beta CDR3 regions was performed using RNA transcripts as template. The primer set for the first-round RT-PCR of the TCR CDR3 was HTBI. TCRdb itself ran the multiplex PCR reads through MiXCR, one entry per CDR3 protein. Of fewer than 900,000 distinct CDR3 sequences in the sample, 18% were seen once. Trimming stripped 3 bases from V and 6 bases from J, with 13 bases between. The CDR3 loop spans 14 amino acids. CDR1 and CDR2 (germline): SGHRS, YFSETQ. In regard to this clonotype: This could be a read error, since a much larger clone is one nucleotide away.

The clonotype was recovered from a woman aged 45 to 65 with Graves' hyperthyroidism that later progressed to Graves' ophthalmopathy. Sequencing was done on a sample of blood. This chain links TRBV5-1 with TRBJ2-1; possible D gene TRBD2, 5 bases. The CDR3 bases are TGCGCCAGCAGCTACGGGAAGGAGTGCAATGAGCAGTTCTTC. It encodes CASSYGKECNEQFF.